A single sample gave rise to the 19 T cell receptor beta chains below, sequenced in a study of T cell repertoires in cytomegalovirus infection. TCRdb re-derived calls from the reads in MiXCR, one entry per CDR3 protein. Here the sample spans 650,000 to 850,000 distinct CDR3 sequences, 25% to 35% being singletons. These TCRs are of unknown antigen specificity. The sample was cultured CD8+ T cells from PBMCs, taken from culture after CMV antigen stimulation. Source of these receptors: a human donor in good health (CMV status not recorded). Some clones in this sample may be carry-over from other donors' samples.

V gene TRBV10-3 combines with J gene TRBJ1-5; D unresolved. Trimming took 0 bases from V and 0 from J, leaving 9 bases between them. The germline CDR1 and CDR2 sequences are ENHRY and SYGVKD. The CDR3 loop spans 16 amino acids. In DNA, the CDR3 is TGTGCCATCAGTGAGTCGGAAAGAAATAGCAATCAGCCCCAGCATTTT. Translation gives CAISESERNSNQPQHF.

The chain uses TRBV7-6 and TRBJ2-2; D possibly corresponds to TRBD2 (6 bases). Germline assignment: CDR1 SGHVS and CDR2 FNYEAQ. The CDR3 contains 11 residues. The CDR3 DNA sequence: TGTGGAACGGGGGACACCGGGGAGCTGTTTTTT. It translates to CGTGDTGELFF. Full variable domain (outside the CDR3, taken from reference TRBV7-6 and TRBJ2-2): GAGVSQSPRYKVTKRGQDVALRCDPISGHVSLYWYRQALGQGPEFLTYFNYEAQQDKSGLPNDRFSAERPEGSISTLTIQRTEQRDSAMYRCGTGDTGELFFGEGSRLTVL.

The V and J genes are TRBV6-6 and TRBJ2-7; no definite D call. Trimming cost V 0 bases and J 0 bases, with 6 bases left between them. Germline V CDR1 and CDR2: MNHNY, SVGAGI (reference sequence). This CDR3 contains 14 residues. The CDR3 nucleotides read TGTGCCAGCAGTTACTCGTCCAGCTCCTACGAGCAGTACTTC. Translation gives CASSYSSSSYEQYF.

This clonotype was detected only a few times. The chain employs TRBV7-9 and TRBJ2-2, with a weak D call TRBD1 (7 bases). There are 18 residues in the CDR3. Germline CDR1 and CDR2: SEHNR and FQNEAQ (reference sequence). V shed 6 bases and J shed 1 base, with 21 bases lying between them. The CDR3 DNA is TGTGCCAGCAGATCTGGAGGGGGCGCAGTACAGAACACCGGGGAGCTGTTTTTT. This codes for CASRSGGGAVQNTGELFF.

This rearrangement joins TRBV5-6 to TRBJ1-2, with D perhaps TRBD1 (5 bases). Germline CDR1 is SGHDT and CDR2 is YYEEEE. The CDR3 totals 18 residues. Between the trimmed V and J ends, which lost 2 bases and 2 bases, there was a span of 22 bases. The CDR3 DNA reads TGTGCCAGCAGCTTTAAGAGGGAGTCAATTGCAGGGAACTATGGCTACACCTTC. It yields the protein CASSFKRESIAGNYGYTF. The complete variable domain, with remaining parts taken from reference TRBV5-6 and TRBJ1-2, reads DAGVTQSPTHLIKTRGQQVTLRCSPKSGHDTVSWYQQALGQGPQFIFQYYEEEERQRGNFPDRFSGHQFPNYSSELNVNALLLGDSALYLCASSFKRESIAGNYGYTFGSGTRLTVV.

This clonotype was seen just once. This chain joins TRBV27 and TRBJ1-2; the D is unclear. Germline V CDR1 and CDR2: MNHEY, SMNVEV (reference sequence). Trimming left V 5 bases short and J 8 bases short, with 18 bases between. This CDR3 spans 14 amino acids. In nucleotides, the CDR3 is TGTGCCAGCAGTCAATATGGGAGTCTGGGGGGCTACACCTTC. Protein: CASSQYGSLGGYTF.

V usage is TRBV7-8 and J usage is TRBJ2-5; 8 bases align to TRBD2. The CDR3 sequence is 17 residues long. Trimming removed 6 bases from V and 5 bases from J; junction bases left unmatched: 17. Germline values: CDR1 SGHVS, CDR2 FQNEAQ. CDR3 sequence: CASSPRTSIQLRETQYF. The CDR3, as DNA: TGTGCCAGCAGTCCTAGGACTAGCATTCAACTCAGGGAGACCCAGTACTTC.

The gene calls are TRBV7-9 and TRBJ1-1; unclear D gene. V shed 1 base and J shed 0 bases, with 9 bases lying between them. In germline, CDR1 is SEHNR, CDR2 FQNEAQ (reference sequence). This CDR3 is 15 amino acids long. The CDR3 loop reads CASSLVIGLNTEAFF. In DNA, the CDR3 is TGTGCCAGCAGCTTAGTGATAGGGTTGAACACTGAAGCTTTCTTT.

This clonotype has at least ten counts. This chain links TRBV6-1 with TRBJ1-5; the match to TRBD1 covers 9 bases. The CDR3 loop spans 16 amino acids. Germline lookup yields CDR1 MNHNS and CDR2 SASEGT. Trimming removed 6 bases from V and 4 bases from J; junction bases left unmatched: 10. CDR3 DNA: TGTGCCAGCAGCCATAGGGGACAGGGAAAGAATCAGCCCCAGCATTTT. Translated: CASSHRGQGKNQPQHF.

The genes are TRBV2 and TRBJ2-1; 9 nucleotides agree with TRBD1. The CDR3 runs 14 residues. Per germline, CDR1 SNHLY and CDR2 FYNNEI. V lost 7 bases, J lost 4 bases, and 5 bases stayed unmatched. This CDR3 is CASMGTGRYNEQFF. The CDR3 DNA is TGTGCCAGCATGGGGACAGGGAGATACAATGAGCAGTTCTTC.

This clonotype was recorded a few times. The chain has TRBV15 and TRBJ1-5; 7 bases line up with TRBD1. The CDR3 consists of 19 residues. V was pared by 4 bases and J by 0 bases, with 15 bases of the junction left unmatched. The germline gives CDR1 LNHNV, CDR2 YYDKDF (reference sequence). The CDR3 is CATSTITGQRDYSNQPQHF. The DNA of the CDR3 is TGTGCCACCAGCACTATAACGGGACAGAGGGACTATAGCAATCAGCCCCAGCATTTT.

This clonotype was counted many times. V and J are TRBV9 and TRBJ2-1; TRBD2 matches 10 bases. The length of the CDR3 is 17 residues. V shed 0 bases and J 3 bases; nucleotides not matched to a gene: 6. CDR1 and CDR2 (germline): SGDLS, YYNGEE. The CDR3 is CASSVGGWTSGYNEQFF. The CDR3 region has the DNA TGTGCCAGCAGCGTAGGAGGATGGACTAGCGGCTACAATGAGCAGTTCTTC. The whole variable domain, remainder taken from reference TRBV9 and TRBJ2-1, is DSGVTQTPKHLITATGQRVTLRCSPRSGDLSVYWYQQSLDQGLQFLIQYYNGEERAKGNILERFSAQQFPDLHSELNLSSLELGDSALYFCASSVGGWTSGYNEQFFGPGTRLTVL.

V and J are TRBV6-5 and TRBJ1-1; tentatively, D is TRBD1 (6 bases). The CDR3 runs 15 residues. Germline V gene lookup returns CDR1 MNHEY and CDR2 SVGAGI. Trimming took 0 bases from V and 4 from J, leaving 12 bases between them. CDR3 sequence reads: CASSYSLTGFTEAFF. In nucleotides, the CDR3 is TGTGCCAGCAGTTACTCCCTTACAGGGTTCACTGAAGCTTTCTTT.

This clonotype was observed a few times. The genes are TRBV6-6 and TRBJ1-6, with D uncertain. V shed 0 bases and J shed 7 bases, with 13 bases lying between them. The CDR3 sequence is 16 residues long. Germline V gene data show CDR1 as MNHNY and CDR2 as SVGAGI (reference sequence). The CDR3 nucleotides are TGTGCCAGCAGTTACTCTAGGAGGGCATGGAATTCACCCCTCCACTTT. This translates into CASSYSRRAWNSPLHF.

V and J are TRBV12-5 and TRBJ1-1; D is undetermined. CDR3 length: 15 residues. CDR1 is LGHNT, CDR2 FRNRAP, per germline. With 0 bases removed from V and 3 bases from J, the gap between germline ends came to 11 bases. The CDR3 is CASGLVRPGDTEAFF. The CDR3 DNA is TGTGCTAGTGGTTTGGTACGGCCAGGCGACACTGAAGCTTTCTTT.

V usage is TRBV12-3 or TRBV12-4 and J usage is TRBJ1-5, with D maybe TRBD1 (5 bases). The CDR3 contains 12 residues. Trimming took 3 bases from V and 7 from J, leaving 7 bases between them. CDR3 sequence (DNA): TGTGCCAGCAGTTTCAGGGTCCAGCCCCAGCATTTT. Protein product: CASSFRVQPQHF.

The gene calls are TRBV7-9 and TRBJ2-3, with 8 bases lining up with TRBD1. Germline loops: CDR1 SEHNR, CDR2 FQNEAQ (reference sequence). The junction had 7 bases not matched to a gene; V was cut back by 7 bases and J by 1 base. The CDR3 contains 15 residues. CDR3 amino acids: CASTLLGQGTDTQYF. The CDR3 DNA follows: TGTGCCAGCACCCTCTTGGGACAGGGCACAGATACGCAGTATTTT.

The V gene is TRBV11-2, the J gene TRBJ1-4; 8 bases are shared with TRBD1. V lost 3 bases to trimming and J lost 5 bases; unmatched junction nucleotides: 5. This CDR3 has 15 amino acids. Germline V CDR1 and CDR2: SGHAT, FQNNGV. The chain's CDR3 is CASSFRTGPNEKLFF. CDR3 DNA: TGTGCCAGCAGCTTCCGGACAGGGCCGAATGAAAAACTGTTTTTT.

This clonotype showed up just a few times. The V and J genes are TRBV10-3 and TRBJ2-1, with D possibly TRBD2 on 5 matching bases. Per germline, CDR1 ENHRY and CDR2 SYGVKD. The V gene lost 3 bases and the J gene lost 9 bases, with 15 bases spanning the gap. This CDR3 contains 14 residues. In DNA, the CDR3 is TGTGCCATCAGTGAATCGGACTGGGCTTCTGAGCAGTTCTTC. This sequence encodes CAISESDWASEQFF.